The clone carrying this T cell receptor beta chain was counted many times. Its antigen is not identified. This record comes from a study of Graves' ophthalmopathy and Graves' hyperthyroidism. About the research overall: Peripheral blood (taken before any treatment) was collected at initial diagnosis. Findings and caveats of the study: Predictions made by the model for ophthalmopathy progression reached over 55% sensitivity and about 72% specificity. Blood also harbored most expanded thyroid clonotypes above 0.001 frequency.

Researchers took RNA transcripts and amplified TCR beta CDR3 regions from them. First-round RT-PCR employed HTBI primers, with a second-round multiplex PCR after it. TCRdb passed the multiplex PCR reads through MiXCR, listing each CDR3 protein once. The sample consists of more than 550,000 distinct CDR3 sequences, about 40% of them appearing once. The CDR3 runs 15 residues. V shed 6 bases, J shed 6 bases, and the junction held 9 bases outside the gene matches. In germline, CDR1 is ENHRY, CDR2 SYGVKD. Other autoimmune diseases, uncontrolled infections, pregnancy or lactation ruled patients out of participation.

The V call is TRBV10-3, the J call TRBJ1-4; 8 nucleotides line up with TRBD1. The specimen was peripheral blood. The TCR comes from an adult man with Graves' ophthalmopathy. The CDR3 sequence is CAISRDRPGDEKLFF. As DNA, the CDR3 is TGTGCCATCAGCCGGGACAGGCCAGGGGATGAAAAACTGTTTTTT.